This record covers a single T cell receptor beta chain. TCRdb keeps only in-frame clones here, not all; method: immunoSEQ multiplex PCR. The repertoire holds 150,000 to 200,000 clones, with 82% as singletons. Germline V gene data show CDR1 as MDHEN and CDR2 as SYDVKM. V gave up 2 bases and J gave up 4 bases; unmatched junction bases: 3. The CDR3 runs to 15 residues. The entry originates in a study of blood T cell repertoires in COVID-19. Study summary: Collection of acute and convalescent COVID-19 samples took place in the United States, Italy and Spain. PBMCs, B-cell-depleted T cells, or T cells were the source of the cDNA or gDNA that made up the material.

The TCR was taken from a man aged 55 to 69 who had recovered from COVID-19. Sequenced input: PBMCs or T cells enriched from blood (not recorded which). This sequence joins TRBV28 and TRBJ2-1; the match to TRBD2 covers 9 bases. The CDR3 DNA is TGTGCCAGCAGTTTACGGCTAGCGGGGTACAATGAGCAGTTCTTC. This encodes CASSLRLAGYNEQFF.